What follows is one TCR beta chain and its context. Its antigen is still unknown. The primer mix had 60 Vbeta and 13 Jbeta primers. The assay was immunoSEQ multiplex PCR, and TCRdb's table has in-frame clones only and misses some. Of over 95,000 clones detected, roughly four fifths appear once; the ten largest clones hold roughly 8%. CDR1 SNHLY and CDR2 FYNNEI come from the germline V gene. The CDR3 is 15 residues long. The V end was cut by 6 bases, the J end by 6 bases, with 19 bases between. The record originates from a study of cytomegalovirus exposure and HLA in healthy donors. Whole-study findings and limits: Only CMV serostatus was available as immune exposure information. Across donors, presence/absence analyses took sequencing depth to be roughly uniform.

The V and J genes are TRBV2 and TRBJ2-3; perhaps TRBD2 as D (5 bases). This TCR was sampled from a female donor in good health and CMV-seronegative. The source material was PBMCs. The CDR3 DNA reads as TGTGCCAGCAGGGTGGACTGGGGATTATCTGATACGCAGTATTTT. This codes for CASRVDWGLSDTQYF.